This T cell receptor (beta chain) stems from a study of vaccination and CD4 T cells after COVID-19. Concerning this clonotype itself: The antigen is not known.

Germline assignment: CDR1 SGHTA and CDR2 FQGNSA. V lost 5 bases and J 6 bases, leaving 14 bases between the germline ends. This CDR3 spans 14 amino acids. Noted treatment: approximately 9-day PBMC culture with coronavirus spike peptide pools or control peptides (ViraFEST assay). Culture of 1.5 million to 2 million PBMCs per well took place with roughly 9.6 IU/ml IL-2 and about 10 ug/ml peptide pools. The study sequenced cultured CD4+ T cell DNA using the Oncomine TCR Beta short-read assay. TCRdb reprocessed the PCR reads with MiXCR, giving one entry per CDR3 protein. The sample shows thousands of distinct CDR3 sequences, roughly 70% of them seen only once.

The chain couples TRBV7-2 to TRBJ1-3; D remains unclear. The specimen was CD4+ T cells from blood, cultured in vitro. This TCR was sampled from a human donor who had recovered from COVID-19. The CDR3 nucleotides read TGTGCCAGCAGCCTTATTTCGGGGTCAAACACCATATATTTT. Translation: CASSLISGSNTIYF.